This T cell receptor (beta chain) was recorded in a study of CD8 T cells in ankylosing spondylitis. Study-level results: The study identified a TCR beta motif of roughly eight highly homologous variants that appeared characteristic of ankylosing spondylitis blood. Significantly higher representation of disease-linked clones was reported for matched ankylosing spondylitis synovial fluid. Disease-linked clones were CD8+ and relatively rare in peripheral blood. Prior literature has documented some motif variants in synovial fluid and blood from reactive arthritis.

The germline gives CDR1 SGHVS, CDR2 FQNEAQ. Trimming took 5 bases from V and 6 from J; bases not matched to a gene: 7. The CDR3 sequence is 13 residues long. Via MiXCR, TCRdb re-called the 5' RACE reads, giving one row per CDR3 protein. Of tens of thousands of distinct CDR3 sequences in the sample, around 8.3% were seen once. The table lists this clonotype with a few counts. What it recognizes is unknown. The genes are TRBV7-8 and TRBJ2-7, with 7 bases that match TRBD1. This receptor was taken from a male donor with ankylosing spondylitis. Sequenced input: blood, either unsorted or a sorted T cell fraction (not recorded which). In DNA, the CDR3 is TGTGCCAGCAGCCCCCAGGGGGTGTTCGAGCAGTACTTC. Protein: CASSPQGVFEQYF.